These T cell receptor beta chains were read from a single sample in a study of blood T cell repertoires in COVID-19. Only in-frame clones appear in the TCRdb table, and some are missing; sequencing was by immunoSEQ multiplex PCR. This sample has approximately 190,000 clones, with around 80% found just once. The material sequenced was peripheral blood. All receptors come from a man aged 25-45 years with active or convalescent COVID-19. The CDR3 runs from the conserved cysteine through the conserved F or W. Fields, in order: CDR3 protein, V gene.

CASSIIGLAGGNEQFF	TRBV19
CASSQRVVGDTQYF	TRBV4-1
CASSESDRTEAFF	TRBV10-1
CASSTSGGNYGYTF	TRBV5-1
CASSPTPAEGAGEKLFF	TRBV2
CASRTSALSYEQYF	TRBV5-1
CASSLGGPNNEQFF	TRBV7-9
CASSQSPSGGAGDTQYF	TRBV4-1
CASSEYDRTGTGYTF	TRBV25-1
CASSEFGPTGRNGYGYTF	TRBV6-1
CASSSSPDSMNTEAFF	TRBV7-9
CASSQDRSSGNTIYF	TRBV4-1
CASSSRDSSPEQYF	TRBV27
CASSPPGQGAMNTEAFF	TRBV7-6
CASSLAAGTGGSGANVLTF	TRBV7-2
CASSVREGSTDTQYF	TRBV2
CASSLAGEGYNEQFF	TRBV11-2
CASSSVLAEDGSRNSPLHF	TRBV7-9
CASSTGSKNIQYF	TRBV4-1
CASSPGTGEHF	TRBV18
CASSGDTYNEQFF	TRBV25-1
CASSLRDSYGYTF	TRBV5-4